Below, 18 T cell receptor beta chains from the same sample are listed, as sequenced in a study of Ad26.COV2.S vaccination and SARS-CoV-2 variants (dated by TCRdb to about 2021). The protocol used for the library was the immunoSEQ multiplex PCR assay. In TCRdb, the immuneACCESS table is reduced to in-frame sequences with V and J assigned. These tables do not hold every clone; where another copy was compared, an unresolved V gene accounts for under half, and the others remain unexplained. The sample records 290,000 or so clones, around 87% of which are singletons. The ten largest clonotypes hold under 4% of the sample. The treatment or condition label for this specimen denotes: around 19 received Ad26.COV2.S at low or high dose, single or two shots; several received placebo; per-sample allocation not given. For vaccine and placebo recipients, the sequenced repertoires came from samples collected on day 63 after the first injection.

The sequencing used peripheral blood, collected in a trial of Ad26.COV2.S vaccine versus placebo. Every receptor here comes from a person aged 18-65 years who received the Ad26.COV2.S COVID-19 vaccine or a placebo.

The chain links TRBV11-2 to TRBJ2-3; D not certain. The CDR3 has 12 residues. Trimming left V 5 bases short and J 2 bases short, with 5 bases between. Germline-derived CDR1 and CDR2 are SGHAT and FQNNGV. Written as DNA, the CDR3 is TGTGCCAGCAGCCTGCACACAGATACGCAGTATTTT. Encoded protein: CASSLHTDTQYF.

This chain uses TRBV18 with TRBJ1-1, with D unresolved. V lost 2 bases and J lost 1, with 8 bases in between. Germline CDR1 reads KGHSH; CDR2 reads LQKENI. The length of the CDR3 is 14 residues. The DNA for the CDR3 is TGTGCCAGCTCACCAGAACTCTCGAACACTGAAGCTTTCTTT. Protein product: CASSPELSNTEAFF.

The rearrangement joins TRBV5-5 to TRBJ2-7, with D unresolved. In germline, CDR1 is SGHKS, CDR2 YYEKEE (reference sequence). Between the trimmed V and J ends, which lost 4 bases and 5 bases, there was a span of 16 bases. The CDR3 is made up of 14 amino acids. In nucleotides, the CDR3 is TGTGCCAGCAGCCCCCATATTTCGGCCCACGAGCAGTACTTC. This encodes CASSPHISAHEQYF.

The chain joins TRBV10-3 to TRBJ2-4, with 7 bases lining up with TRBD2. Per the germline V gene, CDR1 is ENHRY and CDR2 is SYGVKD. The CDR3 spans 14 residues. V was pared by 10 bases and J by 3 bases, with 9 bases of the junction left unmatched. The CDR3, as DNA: TGTGCCACCCATGACCCGGGAGGCAAAAACATTCAGTACTTC. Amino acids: CATHDPGGKNIQYF.

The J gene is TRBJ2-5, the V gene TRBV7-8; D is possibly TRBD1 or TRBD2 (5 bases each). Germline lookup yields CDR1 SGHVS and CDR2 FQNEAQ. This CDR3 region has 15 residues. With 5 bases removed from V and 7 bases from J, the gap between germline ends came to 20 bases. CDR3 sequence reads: CASSPWMGTDGTQYF. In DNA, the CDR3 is TGTGCCAGCAGCCCCTGGATGGGGACCGACGGGACCCAGTACTTC.

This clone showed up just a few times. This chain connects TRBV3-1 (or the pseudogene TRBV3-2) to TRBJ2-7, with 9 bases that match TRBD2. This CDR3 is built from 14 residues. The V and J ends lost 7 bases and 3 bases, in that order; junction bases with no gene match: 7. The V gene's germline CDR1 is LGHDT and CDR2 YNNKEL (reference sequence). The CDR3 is CASTLAGTDYEQYF. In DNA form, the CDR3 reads TGTGCCAGCACCCTAGCGGGAACAGACTACGAGCAGTACTTC.

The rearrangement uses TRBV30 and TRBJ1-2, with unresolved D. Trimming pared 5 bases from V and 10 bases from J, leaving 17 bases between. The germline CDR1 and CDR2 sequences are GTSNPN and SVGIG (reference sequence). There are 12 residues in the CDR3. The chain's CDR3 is CAWLRKPPSYTF. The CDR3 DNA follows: TGTGCCTGGTTGAGGAAGCCGCCTTCCTACACCTTC. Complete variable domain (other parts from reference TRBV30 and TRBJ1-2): SQTIHQWPATLVQPVGSPLSLECTVEGTSNPNLYWYRQAAGRGLQLLFYSVGIGQISSEVPQNLSASRPQDRQFILSSKKLLLSDSGFYLCAWLRKPPSYTFGSGTRLTVV.

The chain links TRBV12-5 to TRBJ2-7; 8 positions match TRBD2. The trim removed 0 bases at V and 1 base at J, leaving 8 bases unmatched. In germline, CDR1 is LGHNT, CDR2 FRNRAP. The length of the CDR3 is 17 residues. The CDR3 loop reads CASGLVQGGRMSYEQYF. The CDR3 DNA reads TGTGCTAGTGGTTTGGTACAAGGCGGGAGGATGTCCTACGAGCAGTACTTC.

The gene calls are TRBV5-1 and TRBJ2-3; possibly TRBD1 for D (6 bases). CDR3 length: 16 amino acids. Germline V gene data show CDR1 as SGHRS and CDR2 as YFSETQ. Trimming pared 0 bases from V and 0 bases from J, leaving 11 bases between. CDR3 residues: CASSLGRQGSTDTQYF. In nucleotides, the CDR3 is TGCGCCAGCAGCTTGGGACGTCAGGGGAGCACAGATACGCAGTATTTT. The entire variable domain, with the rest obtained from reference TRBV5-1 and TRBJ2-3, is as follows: KAGVTQTPRYLIKTRGQQVTLSCSPISGHRSVSWYQQTPGQGLQFLFEYFSETQRNKGNFPGRFSGRQFSNSRSEMNVSTLELGDSALYLCASSLGRQGSTDTQYFGPGTRLTVL.

The CDR3 loop reads CASSRTSGLPGYNEQFF. CDR3 nucleotide sequence: TGTGCCAGCAGCCGAACATCGGGACTCCCAGGATACAATGAGCAGTTCTTC. This sequence joins TRBV3-1 (or the pseudogene TRBV3-2) and TRBJ2-1; tentative D call: TRBD2 (6 bases). The CDR3 runs to 17 residues. V shed 4 bases and J shed 4 bases, with 20 bases lying between them. Germline assignment: CDR1 LGHDT and CDR2 YNNKEL (reference sequence).

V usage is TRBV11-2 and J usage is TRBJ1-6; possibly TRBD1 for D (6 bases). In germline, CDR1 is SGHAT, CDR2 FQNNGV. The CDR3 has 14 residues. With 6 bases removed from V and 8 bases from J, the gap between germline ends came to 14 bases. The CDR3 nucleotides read TGTGCCAGCAGAGGACAGCTCGGGGATTCACCCCTCCACTTT. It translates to CASRGQLGDSPLHF.

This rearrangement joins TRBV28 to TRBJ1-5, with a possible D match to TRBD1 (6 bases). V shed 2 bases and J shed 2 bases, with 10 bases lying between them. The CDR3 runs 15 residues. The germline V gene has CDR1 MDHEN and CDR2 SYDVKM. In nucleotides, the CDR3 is TGTGCCAGCAGTTTAATGAGACAGGGCAATCAGCCCCAGCATTTT. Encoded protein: CASSLMRQGNQPQHF.

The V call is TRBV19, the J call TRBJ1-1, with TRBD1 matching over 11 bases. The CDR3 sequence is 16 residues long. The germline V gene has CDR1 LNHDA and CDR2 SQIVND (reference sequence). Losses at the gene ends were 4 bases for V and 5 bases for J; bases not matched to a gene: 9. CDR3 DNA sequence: TGTGCCAGTAGTAGGGGGACAGGGGGACGCGGAACTGAAGCTTTCTTT. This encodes CASSRGTGGRGTEAFF.

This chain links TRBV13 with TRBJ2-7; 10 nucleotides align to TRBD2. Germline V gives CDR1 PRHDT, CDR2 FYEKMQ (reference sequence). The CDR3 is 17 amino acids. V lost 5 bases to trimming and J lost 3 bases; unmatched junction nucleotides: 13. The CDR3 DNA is TGTGCCAGCAGCCTTTCTCCGGGACTAGCGCCAGTCTACGAGCAGTACTTC. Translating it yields CASSLSPGLAPVYEQYF.

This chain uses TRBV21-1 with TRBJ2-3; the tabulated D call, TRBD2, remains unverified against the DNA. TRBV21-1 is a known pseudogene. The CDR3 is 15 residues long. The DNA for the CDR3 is TGTGCCAGCAGCCCGGGACTAGATTCAGTAGATACGCAGTATTTT. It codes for CASSPGLDSVDTQYF.

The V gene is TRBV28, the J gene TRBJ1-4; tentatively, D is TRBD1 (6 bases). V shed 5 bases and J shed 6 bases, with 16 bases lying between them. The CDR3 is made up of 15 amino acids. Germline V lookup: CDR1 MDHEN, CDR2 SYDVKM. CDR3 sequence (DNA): TGTGCCAGCAGTCTATCAGGGGTAGTGGATGAAAAACTGTTTTTT. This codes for CASSLSGVVDEKLFF.

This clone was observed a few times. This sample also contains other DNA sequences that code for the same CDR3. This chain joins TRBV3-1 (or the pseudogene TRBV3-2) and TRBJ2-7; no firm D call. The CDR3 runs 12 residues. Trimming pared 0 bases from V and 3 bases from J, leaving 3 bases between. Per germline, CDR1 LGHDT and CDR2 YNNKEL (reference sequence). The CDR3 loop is CASSQDSYEQYF. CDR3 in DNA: TGTGCCAGCAGCCAAGATAGCTACGAGCAGTACTTC.

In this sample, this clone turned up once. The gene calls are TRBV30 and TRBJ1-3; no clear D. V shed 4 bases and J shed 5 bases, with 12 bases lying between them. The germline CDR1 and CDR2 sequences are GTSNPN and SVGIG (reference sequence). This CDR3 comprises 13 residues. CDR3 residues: CAWIKDGRNTIYF. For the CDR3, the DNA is TGTGCCTGGATCAAGGACGGAAGAAACACCATATATTTT.